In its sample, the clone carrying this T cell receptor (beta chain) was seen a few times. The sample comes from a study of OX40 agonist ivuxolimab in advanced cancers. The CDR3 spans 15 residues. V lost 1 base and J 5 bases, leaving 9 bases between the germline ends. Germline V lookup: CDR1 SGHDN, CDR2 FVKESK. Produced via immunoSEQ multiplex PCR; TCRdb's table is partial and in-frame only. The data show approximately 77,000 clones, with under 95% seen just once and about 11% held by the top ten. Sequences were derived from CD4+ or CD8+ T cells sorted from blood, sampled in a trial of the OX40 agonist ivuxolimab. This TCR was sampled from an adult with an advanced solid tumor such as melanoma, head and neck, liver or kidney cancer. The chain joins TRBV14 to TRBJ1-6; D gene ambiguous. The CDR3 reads CASSQVFGNNSPLHF. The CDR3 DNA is TGTGCCAGCAGCCAAGTTTTCGGAAATAATTCACCCCTCCACTTT.